These T cell receptor beta chains were read from a single sample in a study of CD8 T cells in ankylosing spondylitis. TCRdb used MiXCR to reprocess the 5' RACE reads, holding one entry per CDR3 protein. The table lists hundreds of thousands of distinct CDR3 sequences, around 26% of them singletons. The sequenced sample was blood, either unsorted or a sorted T cell fraction (not recorded which). The source is a male donor with ankylosing spondylitis. The CDR3 runs from the conserved cysteine through the conserved F or W.

TRBV5-1,TRBJ2-1,CASSSDGDTSYNEQFF
TRBV24-1,TRBJ2-1,CAIEPDSYNEQFF
TRBV20-1,TRBJ1-5,CSAPGHYSNQPQHF
TRBV18,TRBJ1-5,CASSPQGGFQPQHF
TRBV11-2,TRBJ2-2,CASSFSDSVTGELFF
TRBV29-1,TRBJ2-1,CSVESANNEQFF
TRBV16,TRBJ2-1,CASSRRGLTLNEQFF
TRBV10-3,TRBJ1-4,CAISESPGIEKLFF
TRBV7-9,TRBJ2-1,CASSLDGTTYNEQFF
TRBV5-5,TRBJ2-1,CASSLSSVYNEQFF
TRBV20-1,TRBJ2-1,CSARDYRAGGQFF
TRBV20-1,TRBJ2-1,CSARKLAGTEQFF
TRBV12-3/TRBV12-4,TRBJ2-5,CASSSAASGRGETQYF
TRBV24-1,TRBJ1-5,CATSDRDRSQPQHF
TRBV12-3/TRBV12-4,TRBJ2-3,CASSLGLFQIHTDTQYF
TRBV5-5,TRBJ2-6,CASRGGGFPPGANVLTF
TRBV12-3/TRBV12-4,TRBJ2-1,CASTHEYNEQFF
TRBV18,TRBJ1-5,CASSPGGNRDQPQHF
TRBV5-4,TRBJ1-2,CASSLDSYCTF
TRBV20-1,TRBJ2-5,CSARTIAQETQYF
TRBV27,TRBJ1-5,CASSPRPGSNQPQHF
TRBV29-1,TRBJ2-5,CSAGGATKETQYF
TRBV3-1,TRBJ2-5,CASSQERHPLYQETQYF
TRBV6-1,TRBJ2-1,CASSRLADYNNEQFF
TRBV7-9,TRBJ1-4,CASSSPVVATNEKLFF
TRBV27,TRBJ2-7,CASSTLDTLGYEQYF
TRBV5-1,TRBJ2-7,CASSFQPGLADEQYF
TRBV7-8,TRBJ2-3,CASSLREGIADTQYF
TRBV7-8,TRBJ2-1,CASSFGTSGRNEQFF
TRBV10-3,TRBJ1-6,CAISLRQRDSPLHF
TRBV9,TRBJ2-7,CASSPLPGVSYEQYF
TRBV5-1,TRBJ1-3,CASSARTMGGAGNTIYF
TRBV6-5,TRBJ2-2,CASSWTSGSHGELFF
TRBV20-1,TRBJ2-3,CSARDRLAGGFTDTQYF
TRBV11-2,TRBJ2-1,CASSPTWGGGSRNEQFF
TRBV28,TRBJ2-5,CASSPRGRLEETQYF
TRBV25-1,TRBJ2-7,CASSARTSGPWYF
TRBV29-1,TRBJ2-5,CSVLVRTGEETQYF
TRBV24-1,TRBJ1-1,CATSDSDPGQNTEAFF
TRBV2,TRBJ1-2,CASSDKAGVGYGYTF
TRBV24-1,TRBJ2-2,CATTEAGGGTGELFF
TRBV29-1,TRBJ2-7,CSVDGALGDEQYF
TRBV5-1,TRBJ2-3,CASSLAGLADSTDTQYF
TRBV29-1,TRBJ2-1,CSVGASSYNEQFF
TRBV2,TRBJ1-2,CASTTQGGSGYGYTF